A selection of T cell receptor beta chains follows, all from one sample in a study of cytomegalovirus exposure and HLA in healthy donors. Clones were read by immunoSEQ multiplex PCR, and TCRdb kept only the in-frame ones, dropping some. The repertoire consists of 250,000 to 350,000 clones, with 75% to 90% occurring once and the leading ten covering about 4%. Sequences were obtained from PBMCs. The receptors shown here come from a man in his forties in good health and CMV-seropositive. Each CDR3 is given with its conserved first and last residue. The order of the fields is clone size, J gene, D gene, V gene, CDR3 protein, CDR3 DNA. D genes are given only for firm matches. Only some rows state a clone size, as once, few, many or a class for expanded clones.

NA,TRBJ1-4,TRBD1,TRBV7-9,CASSHYRGSNEKLFF,TGTGCCAGCAGCCACTACAGGGGATCTAATGAAAAACTGTTTTTT
NA,TRBJ2-3,TRBD1,TRBV7-9,CASSAGQGFFTDTQYF,TGTGCCAGCAGCGCCGGACAGGGTTTTTTCACAGATACGCAGTATTTT
NA,TRBJ1-5,NA,TRBV6-6,CASSYQSNQPQHF,TGTGCCAGCAGTTACCAGAGCAATCAGCCCCAGCATTTT
NA,TRBJ2-3,NA,TRBV5-1,CASSQGRVHTDTQYF,TGCGCCAGCAGCCAGGGGAGGGTGCACACAGATACGCAGTATTTT
NA,TRBJ1-5,NA,TRBV6-1,CASSVVGAYPNQPQHF,TGTGCCAGCAGTGTAGTGGGCGCTTACCCTAATCAGCCCCAGCATTTT
NA,TRBJ2-2,NA,TRBV6-5,CATNRDRRGPGELFF,TGTGCCACCAACAGGGATCGGCGGGGGCCCGGGGAGCTGTTTTTT
NA,TRBJ2-1,TRBD2,TRBV4-3,CASSLMIAGAGSYNEQFF,TGCGCCAGCAGCCTCATGATTGCGGGAGCGGGATCCTACAATGAGCAGTTCTTC
NA,TRBJ1-1,NA,TRBV11-1,CASSFPGGYTEAFF,TGTGCCAGCAGCTTCCCTGGGGGGTACACTGAAGCTTTCTTT
NA,TRBJ2-7,TRBD2,TRBV28,CASSSRLASYEQYF,TGTGCCAGCAGTTCCCGACTAGCGTCCTACGAGCAGTACTTC
NA,TRBJ1-1,NA,TRBV7-6,CASRTGQGLGEAFF,TGTGCCAGCAGAACGGGGCAGGGGCTAGGTGAAGCTTTCTTT
NA,TRBJ2-3,NA,TRBV19,CASRLQGNTDTQYF,TGTGCCAGTAGACTACAGGGAAACACAGATACGCAGTATTTT
NA,TRBJ2-5,TRBD2,TRBV27,CASSLRLAGAETQYF,TGTGCCAGCAGTTTAAGACTAGCGGGAGCAGAGACCCAGTACTTC
NA,TRBJ2-7,NA,TRBV11-2,CASSLVGGRAYEQYF,TGTGCCAGCAGCTTAGTAGGCGGGCGGGCCTACGAGCAGTACTTC
once,TRBJ2-2,TRBD2,TRBV10-3,CAISLPGLAGDTGELFF,TGTGCCATCAGTTTACCGGGCCTAGCGGGAGACACCGGGGAGCTGTTTTTT
NA,TRBJ2-5,TRBD2,TRBV14,CASSQDLAGWDTQYF,TGTGCCAGCAGCCAAGACCTAGCGGGCTGGGATACCCAGTACTTC
NA,TRBJ2-1,NA,TRBV4-2,CASSQEFGGEQFF,TGTGCCAGCAGCCAAGAATTCGGGGGAGAGCAGTTCTTC
NA,TRBJ2-7,TRBD2,TRBV7-9,CASSLMASGAYEQYF,TGTGCCAGCAGCTTAATGGCTAGCGGTGCCTACGAGCAGTACTTC
NA,TRBJ2-1,NA,TRBV18,CASSPGAGLEQFF,TGTGCCAGCTCACCGGGGGCCGGGCTTGAGCAGTTCTTC
NA,TRBJ2-6,TRBD1,TRBV28,CASSPTPGQGISGANVLTF,TGTGCCAGCAGCCCAACTCCGGGACAGGGGATCTCTGGGGCCAACGTCCTGACTTTC
NA,TRBJ2-7,TRBD2,TRBV7-2,CASSGTSGPYEQYF,TGTGCCAGCAGCGGGACTAGCGGACCCTACGAGCAGTACTTC
NA,TRBJ2-1,TRBD2,TRBV4-3,CASSQDTSGGSYNEQFF,TGCGCCAGCAGCCAAGATACTAGCGGGGGTTCCTACAATGAGCAGTTCTTC
NA,TRBJ2-7,TRBD1,TRBV2,CASTGPGTGGVYEQYF,TGTGCCAGCACCGGCCCGGGGACAGGGGGCGTCTACGAGCAGTACTTC
NA,TRBJ2-5,TRBD1,TRBV30,CAWSVRGQETQYF,TGTGCCTGGAGTGTAAGGGGGCAGGAGACCCAGTACTTC
once,TRBJ1-2,NA,TRBV2,CASLEQGDYGYTF,TGTGCCAGCCTTGAACAGGGAGACTATGGCTACACCTTC
NA,TRBJ1-5,TRBD1,TRBV28,CASSFPGQGDQPQHF,TGTGCCAGCAGTTTTCCCGGACAGGGTGATCAGCCCCAGCATTTT
NA,TRBJ2-3,TRBD2,TRBV7-8,CASSSHGQEPGLAGGDTQYF,TGTGCCAGCAGCTCCCACGGACAGGAACCGGGACTAGCGGGTGGGGATACGCAGTATTTT
NA,TRBJ1-2,NA,TRBV29-1,CSVALSEPPFNYGYTF,TGCAGCGTTGCCCTAAGCGAGCCCCCCTTTAACTATGGCTACACCTTC
NA,TRBJ1-2,TRBD1,TRBV27,CASSPLGQGLGYTF,TGTGCCAGCAGTCCGTTGGGACAGGGCCTCGGCTACACCTTC
NA,TRBJ2-3,TRBD2,TRBV28,CATIAGPSTDTQYF,TGTGCCACCATAGCGGGACCTAGCACAGATACGCAGTATTTT
NA,TRBJ1-1,TRBD1,TRBV4-1,CASSQGTGGGVMEAFF,TGCGCCAGCAGCCAAGGGACAGGCGGGGGGGTGATGGAAGCTTTCTTT
NA,TRBJ2-3,TRBD2,TRBV4-1,CASSQGLAGATSTDTQYF,TGCGCCAGCAGCCAAGGGCTAGCGGGAGCTACCAGCACAGATACGCAGTATTTT
NA,TRBJ1-5,TRBD1,TRBV10-1,CASTPHIRTGSNQPQHF,TGCGCCAGCACACCGCATATTCGGACAGGAAGCAATCAGCCCCAGCATTTT
few,TRBJ2-3,TRBD2,TRBV29-1,CSAHPGLAATDTQYF,TGCAGCGCCCACCCAGGACTAGCGGCCACAGATACGCAGTATTTT
NA,TRBJ1-1,NA,TRBV29-1,CSARGRVTTEAFF,TGCAGCGCCAGGGGCAGGGTGACAACTGAAGCTTTCTTT
few,TRBJ2-1,NA,TRBV2,CASGGSTYNEQFF,TGTGCCAGCGGGGGGAGCACCTACAATGAGCAGTTCTTC
NA,TRBJ2-5,TRBD1,TRBV28,CASIPVGQGETQYF,TGTGCCAGCATCCCCGTGGGACAGGGGGAGACCCAGTACTTC
NA,TRBJ2-1,TRBD1,TRBV28,CASRDRGRRYEQFF,TGTGCCAGCAGAGACAGGGGGCGCAGATATGAGCAGTTCTTC
NA,TRBJ2-7,NA,TRBV4-2,CASSQVGASYEQYF,TGTGCCAGCAGCCAAGTTGGAGCGAGCTACGAGCAGTACTTC
NA,TRBJ2-7,NA,TRBV27,CASSRPSSASYEQYF,TGTGCCAGCAGCCGCCCCAGCAGCGCCTCCTACGAGCAGTACTTC
NA,TRBJ1-1,TRBD1,TRBV19,CASSGQGALGTEAFF,TGTGCCAGTAGTGGGCAGGGGGCTCTTGGCACTGAAGCTTTCTTT
once,TRBJ1-5,NA,TRBV19,CASSKGHRQPQHF,TGTGCCAGTAGTAAGGGGCATCGGCAGCCCCAGCACTTT
NA,TRBJ2-7,NA,TRBV2,CASRDSSYEQYF,TGTGCCAGCAGGGACAGCTCCTACGAGCAGTACTTC
once,TRBJ2-1,NA,TRBV6-1,CASRAQVSGEQFF,TGTGCCAGCAGGGCTCAGGTTAGTGGTGAGCAGTTCTTC
NA,TRBJ2-2,NA,TRBV19,CASSIQNTGELFF,TGTGCCAGTAGTATCCAGAACACCGGGGAGCTGTTTTTT
NA,TRBJ2-2,TRBD2,TRBV7-6,CASRRTSGSATGELFF,TGTGCCAGCAGACGAACTAGCGGGAGTGCCACCGGGGAGCTGTTTTTT
NA,TRBJ2-7,NA,TRBV7-2,CASAHPGTGSEQYF,TGTGCCAGCGCGCACCCCGGGACTGGATCCGAGCAGTACTTC
NA,TRBJ2-3,TRBD2,TRBV18,CASSSLAGGNTDTQYF,TGTGCCAGCTCATCCTTAGCGGGAGGGAACACAGATACGCAGTATTTT
NA,TRBJ2-5,NA,TRBV4-1,CASSRLDRTQETQYF,TGCGCCAGCAGCCGATTAGACAGGACCCAAGAGACCCAGTACTTC
once,TRBJ2-1,TRBD2,TRBV28,CASSPQAGTYNEQFF,TGTGCCAGCAGTCCCCAAGCGGGGACCTACAATGAGCAGTTCTTC
once,TRBJ1-1,NA,TRBV28,CASSLWEGLNTEAFF,TGTGCCAGCAGTTTATGGGAGGGGTTGAACACTGAAGCTTTCTTT
NA,TRBJ1-5,NA,TRBV7-8,CASSLDSQWRINQPQHF,TGTGCCAGCAGCTTAGATTCCCAGTGGCGGATCAATCAGCCCCAGCATTTT
NA,TRBJ2-3,TRBD2,TRBV7-2,CASSFLVAGHTDTQYF,TGTGCCAGCAGCTTCCTCGTAGCGGGGCACACAGATACGCAGTATTTT
NA,TRBJ2-5,TRBD1,TRBV27,CASSILGGDETQYF,TGTGCCAGCAGTATCCTAGGGGGCGACGAGACCCAGTACTTC
NA,TRBJ1-4,NA,TRBV7-2,CASSPRGGPGKLFF,TGTGCCAGCAGCCCCCGCGGGGGACCAGGAAAACTGTTTTTT
NA,TRBJ2-7,NA,TRBV28,CASSPQGPPYEQYF,TGTGCCAGCAGTCCCCAGGGGCCCCCCTACGAGCAGTACTTC
NA,TRBJ2-7,TRBD1,TRBV19,CASSPGTGGYEQYF,TGTGCCAGTAGTCCAGGGACAGGGGGCTACGAGCAGTACTTC
NA,TRBJ2-5,NA,TRBV29-1,CSVDAGYETQYF,TGCAGCGTTGACGCAGGGTACGAGACCCAGTACTTC